This TCR beta chain was recorded in a study of T cells in tuberculosis. Study in general: CD1B tetramers identified T cells specific for mycobacterial lipid GMM.

Broader study findings: Selection depended on which cryopreserved specimens were available. A GMM-specific repertoire classifier reached about 90% accuracy, AUROC over 0.85.

Data came from immunoSEQ multiplex PCR; TCRdb stores just in-frame clones and leaves some out. The sample includes approximately 30,000 clones, around 97% of them seen just once. Worth noting for this clone: What it binds is unknown.

This CDR3 is 14 amino acids long. Between the trimmed V and J ends, which lost 4 bases and 4 bases, there was a span of 13 bases. The V gene's germline CDR1 is SGHVT and CDR2 SQSDAQ. This TCR came from a donor aged 10-29 years with latent tuberculosis or without tuberculosis infection. J is TRBJ1-1 and V is TRBV7-4; unclear D gene. Sequenced material: PBMCs. The CDR3 DNA follows: TGTGCCAGCAGCTCCCCGGTTGTTGGCACTGAAGCTTTCTTT. Amino acid sequence: CASSSPVVGTEAFF.